The entry that follows covers one T cell receptor (beta chain) sequence. The antigen remains undetermined. This sample was included in a study of pediatric ulcerative colitis. The wider study: Six or seven patients showed pancolitis and two showed left-sided colitis.

This CDR3 comprises 14 residues. V dropped 6 bases and J dropped 2 bases, with 13 bases sitting between them. The germline CDR1 and CDR2 sequences are MNHEY and SMNVEV (reference sequence). The data were produced by immunoSEQ multiplex PCR, yet TCRdb's version contains in-frame clones alone and is incomplete. The sample yields 40,000 to 60,000 clones, around 81% seen once. During colonoscopy, one to two rectal pinch biopsies were collected. Study-wide results and caveats: Acute severe colitis showed lower rectal diversity from clonal expansions. Repertoires came from total lymphocyte DNA, not specific subsets.

The gene calls are TRBV27 and TRBJ1-2; D not certain. Sequencing was performed on gut tissue. The sequence derives from a girl aged 10 to 17 with moderate ulcerative colitis. The DNA for the CDR3 is TGTGCCAGCAGAGGAGGTACAGAGAACTATGGCTACACCTTC. It yields the protein CASRGGTENYGYTF.